The source of this TCR beta chain is a study of T cells in Graves' hyperthyroidism and ophthalmopathy. The CDR3 regions of TCR beta were amplified from RNA transcripts. The TCR CDR3 was amplified in a first-round RT-PCR using the HTBI primer set. TCRdb ran MiXCR on the multiplex PCR reads and lists one entry per CDR3 protein. Counted here are approximately 870,000 distinct CDR3 sequences, about two fifths occurring once; the ten biggest clones make up about 8.9%. CDR3 length: 8 amino acids. CDR1 is MNHEY, CDR2 SVGAGI, per germline. The V gene lost 6 bases and the J gene lost 11 bases, with 2 bases spanning the gap.

This TCR derives from a man aged 18 to 29 with Graves' hyperthyroidism. The source material was blood. The rearrangement links TRBV6-5 to TRBJ1-5; the D is unclear. CDR3 loop: CASRSQHF. In DNA form, the CDR3 reads TGTGCCAGCAGATCCCAGCATTTT.